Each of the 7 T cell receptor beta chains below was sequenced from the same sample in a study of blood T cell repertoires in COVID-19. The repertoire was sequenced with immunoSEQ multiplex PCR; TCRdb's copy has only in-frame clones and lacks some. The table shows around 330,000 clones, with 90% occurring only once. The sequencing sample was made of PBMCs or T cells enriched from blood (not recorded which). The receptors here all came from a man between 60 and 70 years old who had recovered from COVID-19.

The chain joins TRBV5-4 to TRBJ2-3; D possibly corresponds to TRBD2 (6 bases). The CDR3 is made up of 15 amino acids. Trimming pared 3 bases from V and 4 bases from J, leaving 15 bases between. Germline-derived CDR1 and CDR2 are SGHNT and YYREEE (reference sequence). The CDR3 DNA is TGTGCCAGCAGCTCGGGAGTAGCTGGGTCAGATACGCAGTATTTT. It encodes CASSSGVAGSDTQYF.

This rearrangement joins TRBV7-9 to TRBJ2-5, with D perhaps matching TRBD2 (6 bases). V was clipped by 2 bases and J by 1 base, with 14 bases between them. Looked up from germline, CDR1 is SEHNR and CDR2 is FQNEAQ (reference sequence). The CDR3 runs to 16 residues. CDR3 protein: CASSLSSVGLQETQYF. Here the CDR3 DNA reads TGTGCCAGCAGCTTATCTAGCGTGGGACTCCAAGAGACCCAGTACTTC.

The CDR3 region is CASSQDRVGEQYF. CDR3 DNA: TGTGCCAGCAGCCAAGATCGGGTAGGCGAGCAGTACTTC. The V gene is TRBV4-2, the J gene TRBJ2-7; D gene ambiguous. Germline CDR1 reads LGHNA; CDR2 reads YNFKEQ. V was pared by 0 bases and J by 6 bases, with 9 bases between. The CDR3 is made up of 13 amino acids.

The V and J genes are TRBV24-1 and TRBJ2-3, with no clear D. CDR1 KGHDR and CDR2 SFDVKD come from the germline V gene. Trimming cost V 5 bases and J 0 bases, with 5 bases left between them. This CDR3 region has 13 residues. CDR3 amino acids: CATSAPSTDTQYF. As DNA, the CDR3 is TGTGCCACCAGTGCCCCGAGCACAGATACGCAGTATTTT.

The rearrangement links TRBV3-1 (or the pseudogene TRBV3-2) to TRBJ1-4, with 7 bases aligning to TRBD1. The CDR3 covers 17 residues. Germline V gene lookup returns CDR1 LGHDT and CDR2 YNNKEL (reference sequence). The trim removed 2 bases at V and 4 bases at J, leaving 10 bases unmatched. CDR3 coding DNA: TGTGCCAGCAGCCAAAGACAGGGCGGGCCTGGTAATGAAAAACTGTTTTTT. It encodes CASSQRQGGPGNEKLFF.

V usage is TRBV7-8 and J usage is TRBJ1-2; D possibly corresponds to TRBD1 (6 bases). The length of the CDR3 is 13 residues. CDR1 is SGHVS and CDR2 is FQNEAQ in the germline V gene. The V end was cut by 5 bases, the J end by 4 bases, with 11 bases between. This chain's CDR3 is CASSRTDTYGYTF. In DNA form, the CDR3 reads TGTGCCAGCAGCCGGACAGACACCTATGGCTACACCTTC.

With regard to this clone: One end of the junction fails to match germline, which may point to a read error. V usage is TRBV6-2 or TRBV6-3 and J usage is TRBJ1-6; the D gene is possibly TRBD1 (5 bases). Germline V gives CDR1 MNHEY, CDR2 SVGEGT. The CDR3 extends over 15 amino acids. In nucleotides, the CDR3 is TGTGCCGGCAGTTATCGGGGGGGGTATAATTCACCCCTCCACTTT. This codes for CAGSYRGGYNSPLHF.